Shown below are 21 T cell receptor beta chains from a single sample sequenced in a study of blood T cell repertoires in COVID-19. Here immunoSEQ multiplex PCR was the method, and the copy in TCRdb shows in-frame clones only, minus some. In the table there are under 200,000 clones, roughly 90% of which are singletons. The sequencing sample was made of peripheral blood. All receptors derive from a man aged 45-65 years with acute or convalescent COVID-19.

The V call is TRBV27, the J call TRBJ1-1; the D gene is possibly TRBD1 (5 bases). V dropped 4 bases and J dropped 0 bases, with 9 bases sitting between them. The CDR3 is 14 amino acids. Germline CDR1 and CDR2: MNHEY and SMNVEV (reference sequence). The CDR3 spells CASSSDSVNTEAFF. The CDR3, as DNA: TGTGCCAGCAGTTCCGACAGCGTGAACACTGAAGCTTTCTTT.

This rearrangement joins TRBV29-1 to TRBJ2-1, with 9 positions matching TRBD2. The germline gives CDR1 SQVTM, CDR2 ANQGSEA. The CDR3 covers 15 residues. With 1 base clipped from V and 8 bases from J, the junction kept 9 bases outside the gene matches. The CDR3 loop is CSVEVAGGPFYEQFF. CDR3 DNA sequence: TGCAGCGTTGAAGTGGCGGGAGGGCCTTTCTATGAGCAGTTCTTC.

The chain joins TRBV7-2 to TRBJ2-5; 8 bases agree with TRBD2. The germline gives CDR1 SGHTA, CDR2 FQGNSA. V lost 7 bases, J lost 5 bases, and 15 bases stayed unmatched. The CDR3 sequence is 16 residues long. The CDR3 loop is CASTSPGGDRGETQYF. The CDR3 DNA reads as TGTGCCAGCACCTCTCCGGGGGGGGACCGGGGCGAGACCCAGTACTTC.

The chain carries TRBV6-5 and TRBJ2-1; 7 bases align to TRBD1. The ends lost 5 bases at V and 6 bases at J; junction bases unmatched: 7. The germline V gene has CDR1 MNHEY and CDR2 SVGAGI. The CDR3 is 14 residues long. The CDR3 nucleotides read TGTGCCAGCAGTCAGACAGGGCCCGGCAATGAGCAGTTCTTC. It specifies CASSQTGPGNEQFF.

The CDR3 DNA reads TGCGCCAGCAGCCAAGACGTCCGGACAGGGTCCACAGATACGCAGTATTTT. This sequence encodes CASSQDVRTGSTDTQYF. The chain joins TRBV4-1 to TRBJ2-3; TRBD1 aligns across 8 bases. J was trimmed by 2 bases and V by 0 bases; bases with no gene match: 7. This CDR3 comprises 17 residues. Germline assignment: CDR1 MGHRA and CDR2 YSYEKL.

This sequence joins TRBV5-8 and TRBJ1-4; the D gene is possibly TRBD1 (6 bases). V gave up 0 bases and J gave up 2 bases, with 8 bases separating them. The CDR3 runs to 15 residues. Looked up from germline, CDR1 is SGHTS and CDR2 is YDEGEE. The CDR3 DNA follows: TGTGCCAGCAGCTTGGGGACAGCGACTAATGAAAAACTGTTTTTT. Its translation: CASSLGTATNEKLFF.

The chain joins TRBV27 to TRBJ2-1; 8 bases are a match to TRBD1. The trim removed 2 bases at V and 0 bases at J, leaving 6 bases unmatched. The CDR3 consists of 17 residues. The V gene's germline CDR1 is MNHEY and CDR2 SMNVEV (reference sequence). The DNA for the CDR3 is TGTGCCAGCAGTTTAGTGACAGGGGATCGCTCCTACAATGAGCAGTTCTTC. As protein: CASSLVTGDRSYNEQFF.

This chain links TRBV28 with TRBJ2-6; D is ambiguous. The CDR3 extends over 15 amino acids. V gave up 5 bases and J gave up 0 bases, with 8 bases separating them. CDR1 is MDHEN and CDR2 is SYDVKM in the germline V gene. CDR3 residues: CASSTQRSGANVLTF. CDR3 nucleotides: TGTGCCAGCAGTACTCAGCGCTCTGGGGCCAACGTCCTGACTTTC.

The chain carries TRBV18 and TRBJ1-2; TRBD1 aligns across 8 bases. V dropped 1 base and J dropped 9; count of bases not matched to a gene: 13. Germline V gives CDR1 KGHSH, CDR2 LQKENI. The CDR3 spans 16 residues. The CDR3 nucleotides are TGTGCCAGCTCACCACTGACCGGGACAGGACGCCGTAGCTACACCTTC. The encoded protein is CASSPLTGTGRRSYTF.

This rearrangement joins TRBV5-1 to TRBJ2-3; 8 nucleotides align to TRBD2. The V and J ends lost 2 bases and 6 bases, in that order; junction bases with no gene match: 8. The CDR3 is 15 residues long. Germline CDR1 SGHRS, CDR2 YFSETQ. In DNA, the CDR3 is TGCGCCAGCAGCTTATATAGCGGGGACGGGGATACGCAGTATTTT. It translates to CASSLYSGDGDTQYF.

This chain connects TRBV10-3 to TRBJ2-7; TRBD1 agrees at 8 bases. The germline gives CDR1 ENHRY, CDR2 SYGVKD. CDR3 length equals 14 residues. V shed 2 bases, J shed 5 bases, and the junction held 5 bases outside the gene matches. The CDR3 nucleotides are TGTGCCATCAGTGAGGGACAGGGTAAAAACGAGCAGTACGTC. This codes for CAISEGQGKNEQYV.

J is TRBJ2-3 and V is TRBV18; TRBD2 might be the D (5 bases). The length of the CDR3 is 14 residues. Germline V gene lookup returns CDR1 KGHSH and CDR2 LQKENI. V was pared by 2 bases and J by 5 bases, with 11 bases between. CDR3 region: CASSPITEGDTQYF. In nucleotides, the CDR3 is TGTGCCAGCTCACCAATCACTGAGGGAGATACGCAGTATTTT.

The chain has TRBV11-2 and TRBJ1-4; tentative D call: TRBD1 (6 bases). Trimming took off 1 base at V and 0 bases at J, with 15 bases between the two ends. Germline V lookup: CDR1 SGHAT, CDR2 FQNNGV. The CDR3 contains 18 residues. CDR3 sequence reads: CASSLGLDSFATNEKLFF. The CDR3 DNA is TGTGCCAGCAGCTTAGGACTGGACAGTTTTGCAACTAATGAAAAACTGTTTTTT. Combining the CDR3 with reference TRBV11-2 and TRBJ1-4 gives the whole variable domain EAGVAQSPRYKIIEKRQSVAFWCNPISGHATLYWYQQILGQGPKLLIQFQNNGVVDDSQLPKDRFSAERLKGVDSTLKIQPAKLEDSAVYLCASSLGLDSFATNEKLFFGSGTQLSVL.

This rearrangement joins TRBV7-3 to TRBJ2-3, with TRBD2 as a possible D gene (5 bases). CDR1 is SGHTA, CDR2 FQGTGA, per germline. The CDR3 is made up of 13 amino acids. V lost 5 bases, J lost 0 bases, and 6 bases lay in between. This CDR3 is CASSPGSTDTQYF. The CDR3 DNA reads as TGTGCCAGCAGCCCGGGAAGCACAGATACGCAGTATTTT. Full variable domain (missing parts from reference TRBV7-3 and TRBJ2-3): GAGVSQTPSNKVTEKGKYVELRCDPISGHTALYWYRQSLGQGPEFLIYFQGTGAADDSGLPNDRFFAVRPEGSVSTLKIQRTERGDSAVYLCASSPGSTDTQYFGPGTRLTVL.

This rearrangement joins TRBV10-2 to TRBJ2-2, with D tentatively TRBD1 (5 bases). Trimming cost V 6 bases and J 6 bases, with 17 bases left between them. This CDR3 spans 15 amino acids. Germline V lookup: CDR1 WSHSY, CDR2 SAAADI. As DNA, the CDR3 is TGCGCCAGCAGAGTCTCTGGTGGCAGGGCCGGGGAGCTGTTTTTT. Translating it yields CASRVSGGRAGELFF.

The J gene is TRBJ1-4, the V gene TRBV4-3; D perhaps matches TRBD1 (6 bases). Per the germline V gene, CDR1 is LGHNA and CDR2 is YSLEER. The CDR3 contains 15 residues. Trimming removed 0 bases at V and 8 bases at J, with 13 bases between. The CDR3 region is CASSQEWGQVEKLFF. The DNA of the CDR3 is TGCGCCAGCAGCCAAGAGTGGGGGCAGGTAGAAAAACTGTTTTTT.

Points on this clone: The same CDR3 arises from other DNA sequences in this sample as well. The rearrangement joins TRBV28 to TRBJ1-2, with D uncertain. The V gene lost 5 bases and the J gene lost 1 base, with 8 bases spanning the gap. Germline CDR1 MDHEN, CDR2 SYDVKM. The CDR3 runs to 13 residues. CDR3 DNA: TGTGCCAGCAGTCCGGGTGGTAACTATGGCTACACCTTC. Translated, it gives CASSPGGNYGYTF.

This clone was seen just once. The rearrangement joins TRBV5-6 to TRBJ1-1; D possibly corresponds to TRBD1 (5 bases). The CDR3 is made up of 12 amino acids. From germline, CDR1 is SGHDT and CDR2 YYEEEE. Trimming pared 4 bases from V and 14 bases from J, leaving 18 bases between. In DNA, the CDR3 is TGTGCCAGCAGCCGCGGGGGGAGGGGCGAATTCTTT. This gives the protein CASSRGGRGEFF.

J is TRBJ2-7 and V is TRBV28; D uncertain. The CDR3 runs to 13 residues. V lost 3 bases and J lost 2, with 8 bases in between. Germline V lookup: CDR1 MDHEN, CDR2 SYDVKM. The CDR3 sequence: CASSLRGTYEQYV. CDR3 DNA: TGTGCCAGCAGTTTGCGAGGAACCTACGAGCAGTACGTC.

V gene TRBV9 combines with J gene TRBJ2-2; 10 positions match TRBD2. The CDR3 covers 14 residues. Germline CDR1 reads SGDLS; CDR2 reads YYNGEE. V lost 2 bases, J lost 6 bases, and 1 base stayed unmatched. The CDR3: CASSVLAGAGELFF. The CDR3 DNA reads TGTGCCAGCAGCGTTCTAGCGGGAGCCGGGGAGCTGTTTTTT.

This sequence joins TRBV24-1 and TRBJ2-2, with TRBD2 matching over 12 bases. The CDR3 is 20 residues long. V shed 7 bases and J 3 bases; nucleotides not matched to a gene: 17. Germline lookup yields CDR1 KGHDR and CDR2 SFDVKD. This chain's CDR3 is CATRVTSGSPPGTDTGELFF. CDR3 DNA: TGTGCCACCAGGGTGACTAGCGGGAGCCCTCCCGGAACGGACACCGGGGAGCTGTTTTTT.